A single T cell receptor (beta chain) is shown here with its context. The sample is drawn from a study of cytomegalovirus exposure and HLA in healthy donors. Amplification used 60 Vbeta primers and 13 Jbeta primers. Sequencing used immunoSEQ multiplex PCR; TCRdb keeps in-frame clones, though not all of them. The sample lists about 230,000 clones, 77% occurring once. V gave up 5 bases and J gave up 6 bases, with 16 bases separating them. This CDR3 is built from 15 residues. Germline-derived CDR1 and CDR2 are LNHDA and SQIVND (reference sequence). This receptor was obtained from a woman aged 55-69 years in good health and CMV-seropositive. The sample was PBMCs. V is TRBV19 and J is TRBJ2-2; tentative D call: TRBD2 (6 bases). CDR3 DNA sequence: TGTGCCAGTAGTCCCACCGGGACTCGGCCCGGGGAGCTGTTTTTT. Translating gives CASSPTGTRPGELFF.